The present T cell receptor beta chain was sequenced within a study of Ad26.COV2.S vaccination and SARS-CoV-2 variants. Indicated treatment: some 20 received Ad26.COV2.S at low or high dose, single or two shots; about 5 received placebo; per-sample allocation not given. Collection of the samples took place on day 63 after the first injection of vaccine or placebo. An Ad26 vector expressing Wuhan-strain SARS-CoV-2 spike served as the vaccine. Clones were read by immunoSEQ multiplex PCR, and TCRdb kept only the in-frame ones, dropping some. This table has a few hundred thousand clones, around 89% appearing once. The source material was peripheral blood, sampled in a trial of Ad26.COV2.S vaccine versus placebo. This TCR was recovered from a person between 18 and 65 years old who received the Ad26.COV2.S COVID-19 vaccine or a placebo.

Here the CDR3 reads CASSQAPRVGPESYEQYF. CDR3 in DNA: TGCGCCAGCAGCCAAGCCCCCAGGGTAGGGCCTGAGTCCTACGAGCAGTACTTC. V gene TRBV4-1 combines with J gene TRBJ2-7; D is perhaps TRBD1 (5 bases). Looked up from germline, CDR1 is MGHRA and CDR2 is YSYEKL. The V end lost 1 base, the J end lost 1 base, and 20 bases lay between the germline ends. CDR3 size: 18 residues.